This entry is about one T cell receptor (beta chain). This sample was included in a study of T cell responses to AZD1222 COVID-19 vaccine. TCRdb keeps only in-frame clones here, not all; method: immunoSEQ multiplex PCR. The sample has about 130,000 clones, roughly 90% seen once; the top ten hold less than 4.5%. This CDR3 has 14 residues. The germline V and J ends were trimmed by 2 bases and 8 bases, with 13 bases remaining between them. Germline values: CDR1 MNHEY, CDR2 SVGAGI. The chain links TRBV6-5 to TRBJ2-1; D remains ambiguous. The source of this sequence is an adult in good health. Sequenced here: peripheral blood, sampled on day 0 of AZD1222 vaccination. CDR3 in DNA: TGTGCCAGCAGTTACGCCCCCCCTAGGCATGAGCAGTTCTTC. Protein product: CASSYAPPRHEQFF.